The 28 T cell receptor beta chains in this list originate from one sample, sequenced in a study of shared clonotypes between healthy human individuals. The assay was immunoSEQ multiplex PCR, and TCRdb's table has in-frame clones only and misses some. Of millions of clones listed, 85% to 95% are singletons. Sequences were obtained from naive CD4+ T cells from PBMCs. Documented subset: CD45RA+ positively selected. These receptors were obtained from a man younger than 35 in good health. Some clones in this sample may be carry-over from other donors' samples.

The V and J genes are TRBV6-5 and TRBJ2-1; 15 bases are a match to TRBD2. Germline V gene lookup returns CDR1 MNHEY and CDR2 SVGAGI. V trimming: 5 bases; J trimming: 10 bases; junction bases outside the gene matches: 6. The CDR3 has 15 residues. CDR3: CASSTPGLAGGEQFF. CDR3 sequence (DNA): TGTGCCAGCAGTACGCCGGGACTAGCGGGAGGAGAGCAGTTCTTC.

V usage is TRBV7-2 and J usage is TRBJ1-1; TRBD1 aligns across 7 bases. This CDR3 region has 15 residues. CDR1 and CDR2 (germline): SGHTA, FQGNSA. With 5 bases clipped from V and 4 bases from J, the junction kept 10 bases outside the gene matches. CDR3 region: CASSPTGQRGTEAFF. The CDR3 DNA reads TGTGCCAGCAGCCCGACGGGACAGCGGGGCACTGAAGCTTTCTTT.

V is TRBV7-2 and J is TRBJ2-2; D unresolved. Germline V gene sequence: CDR1 SGHTA, CDR2 FQGNSA. Trimming took off 6 bases at V and 2 bases at J, with 16 bases between the two ends. The CDR3 runs 16 residues. The chain's CDR3 is CASSRLGRLNTGELFF. The CDR3 nucleotides are TGTGCCAGCAGTCGTCTGGGTCGGTTAAACACCGGGGAGCTGTTTTTT.

The chain recombines TRBV25-1 with TRBJ2-6, with TRBD1 as a possible D gene (6 bases). Trimming pared 5 bases from V and 1 base from J, leaving 9 bases between. Germline-derived CDR1 and CDR2 are MGHDK and SYGVNS. The CDR3 contains 15 residues. CDR3: CASSTQGSGANVLTF. The DNA of the CDR3 is TGTGCCAGCAGTACTCAGGGGTCTGGGGCCAACGTCCTGACTTTC.

This sequence joins TRBV5-6 and TRBJ2-3, with 7 positions matching TRBD2. Looked up from germline, CDR1 is SGHDT and CDR2 is YYEEEE. This CDR3 region has 15 residues. After removal of 2 bases from V and 0 bases from J, the junction contained 3 bases not matched to a gene. CDR3 nucleotides: TGTGCCAGCAGCTTAACTAGCGATAGCACAGATACGCAGTATTTT. Translated: CASSLTSDSTDTQYF.

The rearrangement links TRBV28 to TRBJ1-1; D is ambiguous. V lost 6 bases, J lost 4 bases, and 12 bases lay in between. The CDR3 runs to 13 residues. CDR1 and CDR2 (germline): MDHEN, SYDVKM. CDR3 sequence reads: CASRRLSVTEAFF. Here the CDR3 DNA reads TGTGCCAGCAGGCGATTAAGTGTCACTGAAGCTTTCTTT.

V and J are TRBV30 and TRBJ2-7; D is unresolved. Germline-derived CDR1 and CDR2 are GTSNPN and SVGIG (reference sequence). The CDR3 loop spans 14 amino acids. The germline V and J ends were trimmed by 1 base and 6 bases, with 16 bases remaining between them. CDR3 amino acids: CAWSAPLESREQYF. The CDR3 DNA is TGTGCCTGGAGTGCTCCTTTAGAGTCGCGCGAGCAGTACTTC.

The chain has TRBV18 and TRBJ2-7, with D hard to call. The CDR3 sequence is 15 residues long. CDR1 KGHSH and CDR2 LQKENI come from the germline V gene. The ends were cut back, 5 bases at V and 0 bases at J, with 14 bases in the middle. The CDR3 is CASSGSALSSYEQYF. The DNA for the CDR3 is TGTGCCAGCTCAGGGTCAGCCCTCTCCTCCTACGAGCAGTACTTC.

The chain couples TRBV19 to TRBJ1-5; 8 positions match TRBD1. This CDR3 spans 16 amino acids. V dropped 1 base and J dropped 3; count of bases not matched to a gene: 5. The germline V gene encodes CDR1 LNHDA and CDR2 SQIVND (reference sequence). The CDR3 spells CASSIGNRGYNQPQHF. As DNA, the CDR3 is TGTGCCAGTAGTATAGGGAACAGGGGGTACAATCAGCCCCAGCATTTT.

In DNA form, the CDR3 reads TGTGCCAGCAGCCAAGTAGAGCAGCTGGAGCAGTTCTTC. Translation gives CASSQVEQLEQFF. The V call is TRBV14, the J call TRBJ2-1; D not certain. The CDR3 has 13 residues. From germline, CDR1 is SGHDN and CDR2 FVKESK. The germline V and J ends were trimmed by 1 base and 10 bases, with 11 bases remaining between them.

The chain employs TRBV18 and TRBJ2-5; tentatively, D is TRBD2 (6 bases). Germline-derived CDR1 and CDR2 are KGHSH and LQKENI. The CDR3 contains 14 residues. V was pared by 2 bases and J by 5 bases, with 12 bases between. The CDR3 DNA is TGTGCCAGCTCACCAGTCGCTAGCGAGGAGACCCAGTACTTC. Protein: CASSPVASEETQYF.

J is TRBJ2-3 and V is TRBV2; 10 bases map to TRBD1. This CDR3 has 17 residues. Trimming at V came to 1 base and at J to 2 bases, leaving 6 bases not matched to a gene. Germline assignment: CDR1 SNHLY and CDR2 FYNNEI. The CDR3 region is CASSEERRQGATDTQYF. The CDR3 DNA reads TGTGCCAGCAGTGAAGAAAGGAGACAGGGGGCCACAGATACGCAGTATTTT. The whole variable domain, remainder taken from reference TRBV2 and TRBJ2-3, is EPEVTQTPSHQVTQMGQEVILRCVPISNHLYFYWYRQILGQKVEFLVSFYNNEISEKSEIFDDQFSVERPDGSNFTLKIRSTKLEDSAMYFCASSEERRQGATDTQYFGPGTRLTVL.

This rearrangement joins TRBV18 to TRBJ1-2; D gene unclear. This CDR3 is built from 15 residues. Trimming took 2 bases from V and 1 from J, leaving 11 bases between them. The V gene's germline CDR1 is KGHSH and CDR2 LQKENI. The CDR3 reads CASSPASNSNYGYTF. In DNA form, the CDR3 reads TGTGCCAGCTCACCAGCATCAAACAGTAACTATGGCTACACCTTC.

About this clone: Compared with germline, one end of the junction differs, possibly owing to a read error. The chain combines TRBV5-4 with TRBJ2-7; 9 bases match TRBD2. The length of the CDR3 is 16 residues. Looked up from germline, CDR1 is SGHNT and CDR2 is YYREEE (reference sequence). DNA for the CDR3: TGTGCCAGCAGCAAGGCCCTCGGGACTAGCTCCCACGAGCAGTACTTC. Translated: CASSKALGTSSHEQYF.

The chain carries TRBV10-3 and TRBJ2-3; TRBD1 or TRBD2 may be the D gene (6 bases each). The CDR3 is 16 amino acids. V was clipped by 6 bases and J by 4 bases, with 20 bases between them. Germline CDR1 reads ENHRY; CDR2 reads SYGVKD. The CDR3 region has the DNA TGTGCCATCAGGGGTGGAGGGGACACGGGCCCAGATACGCAGTATTTT. This codes for CAIRGGGDTGPDTQYF.

The table lists this clone with a count of one. The same CDR3 is also encoded by other DNA sequences in this sample. V is TRBV20-1 and J is TRBJ2-3; D is unclear. The germline V gene has CDR1 DFQATT and CDR2 SNEGSKA (reference sequence). This CDR3 has 10 amino acids. The germline V and J ends were trimmed by 5 bases and 1 base, with 1 base remaining between them. Here the CDR3 reads CSARTDTQYF. As DNA, the CDR3 is TGCAGTGCTCGCACAGATACGCAGTATTTT.

Note on this clone: Additional DNA sequences in this sample encode the identical CDR3. The chain is built from TRBV28 and TRBJ1-3, with D hard to call. Germline values: CDR1 MDHEN, CDR2 SYDVKM. V lost 3 bases to trimming and J lost 4 bases, with 10 bases between them. This CDR3 has 14 residues. The CDR3 spells CASSLGRLGNTIYF. DNA for the CDR3: TGTGCCAGCAGTTTGGGTCGACTAGGAAACACCATATATTTT.

The chain recombines TRBV28 with TRBJ2-7; unclear D gene. Germline values: CDR1 MDHEN, CDR2 SYDVKM. V lost 2 bases and J 8 bases, leaving 7 bases between the germline ends. This CDR3 contains 11 residues. CDR3 sequence: CASSLVGKQYF. In DNA, the CDR3 is TGTGCCAGCAGTTTAGTGGGTAAGCAGTACTTC. The full variable domain, in which reference TRBV28 and TRBJ2-7 provide the parts outside the CDR3, is DVKVTQSSRYLVKRTGEKVFLECVQDMDHENMFWYRQDPGLGLRLIYFSYDVKMKEKGDIPEGYSVSREKKERFSLILESASTNQTSMYLCASSLVGKQYFGPGTRLTVT.

The rearrangement links TRBV7-9 to TRBJ2-7; D is tentatively TRBD1 or TRBD2 (5 bases each). The V gene lost 3 bases and the J gene lost 5 bases, with 14 bases spanning the gap. The CDR3 runs to 14 residues. The germline V gene has CDR1 SEHNR and CDR2 FQNEAQ (reference sequence). CDR3 in DNA: TGTGCCAGCAGCTTGGGGGTTTCGTTCGACGAGCAGTACTTC. Translation: CASSLGVSFDEQYF.

The chain recombines TRBV10-1 with TRBJ2-1; 7 bases map to TRBD2. Trimming removed 6 bases from V and 7 bases from J; junction bases left unmatched: 15. There are 16 residues in the CDR3. Germline V gives CDR1 WNHNN, CDR2 SYGVQD (reference sequence). The CDR3 region has the DNA TGCGCCAGCAGACCTAGCGGCCATGGGAATTGGAATGAGCAGTTCTTC. It is translated as CASRPSGHGNWNEQFF.

On this clone itself: Other DNA sequences in this sample translate to the same CDR3. The chain is built from TRBV7-3 and TRBJ2-1; perhaps TRBD1 as D (6 bases). V was cut by 0 bases and J by 4 bases, with 7 bases left in between. This CDR3 spans 14 amino acids. Germline V CDR1 and CDR2: SGHTA, FQGTGA. CDR3 nucleotides: TGTGCCAGCAGCTTAACCGGGACATACAATGAGCAGTTCTTC. Translating gives CASSLTGTYNEQFF.

This chain links TRBV30 with TRBJ2-2, with unresolved D. Germline V lookup: CDR1 GTSNPN, CDR2 SVGIG (reference sequence). V dropped 4 bases and J dropped 1 base, with 10 bases sitting between them. This CDR3 region has 14 residues. In DNA form, the CDR3 reads TGTGCCTGGAAGAATTTCGGGAACACCGGGGAGCTGTTTTTT. Translated: CAWKNFGNTGELFF.

The rearrangement uses TRBV19 and TRBJ2-1, with D perhaps matching TRBD1 (6 bases). The germline V and J ends were trimmed by 2 bases and 6 bases, with 8 bases remaining between them. The CDR3 has 13 amino acids. Germline V gene data show CDR1 as LNHDA and CDR2 as SQIVND (reference sequence). The CDR3 loop is CASSINRVNEQFF. CDR3 coding DNA: TGTGCCAGTAGTATAAACAGGGTCAATGAGCAGTTCTTC. The full variable domain, completed using reference TRBV19 and TRBJ2-1, is DGGITQSPKYLFRKEGQNVTLSCEQNLNHDAMYWYRQDPGQGLRLIYYSQIVNDFQKGDIAEGYSVSREKKESFPLTVTSAQKNPTAFYLCASSINRVNEQFFGPGTRLTVL.

The J gene is TRBJ2-5, the V gene TRBV5-1, with 8 nucleotides matching TRBD1. Germline V gene data show CDR1 as SGHRS and CDR2 as YFSETQ. The CDR3 runs 15 residues. Trimming removed 3 bases from V and 3 bases from J; junction bases left unmatched: 7. This CDR3 is CASSSGQEFEETQYF. The CDR3 DNA reads TGCGCCAGCAGCTCGGGACAGGAGTTCGAAGAGACCCAGTACTTC.

CDR3 DNA sequence: TGTGCCTGGAGTTCGGACAGACTTCAAACTAATGAAAAACTGTTTTTT. Encoded protein: CAWSSDRLQTNEKLFF. V and J are TRBV30 and TRBJ1-4, with a possible D match to TRBD1 (6 bases). There are 16 residues in the CDR3. Germline V lookup: CDR1 GTSNPN, CDR2 SVGIG (reference sequence). Trimming left V 2 bases short and J 1 base short, with 14 bases between.

This chain connects TRBV27 to TRBJ1-5, with a tentative D call TRBD1 (5 bases). Germline CDR1 reads MNHEY; CDR2 reads SMNVEV (reference sequence). The V end lost 2 bases, the J end lost 1 base, and 15 bases lay between the germline ends. The CDR3 runs 17 residues. The CDR3 loop reads CASSLGAQGRSNQPQHF. The CDR3 coding sequence is TGTGCCAGCAGTTTAGGGGCCCAGGGTAGGAGCAATCAGCCCCAGCATTTT.

On this clone: Different DNA sequences within this sample yield the same CDR3. V is TRBV7-8 and J is TRBJ1-2; tentative D call: TRBD1 (5 bases). Trimming stripped 5 bases from V and 4 bases from J, with 11 bases between. Germline V gene sequence: CDR1 SGHVS, CDR2 FQNEAQ. This CDR3 is 13 amino acids long. The CDR3 DNA follows: TGTGCCAGCAGCCTCGGGGGGTTCTATGGCTACACCTTC. This sequence encodes CASSLGGFYGYTF.

The V call is TRBV5-4, the J call TRBJ2-1, with 8 bases that match TRBD2. V lost 0 bases to trimming and J lost 0 bases; unmatched junction nucleotides: 2. Germline values: CDR1 SGHNT, CDR2 YYREEE (reference sequence). CDR3 length: 16 residues. In nucleotides, the CDR3 is TGTGCCAGCAGCTTGGGACTAGCGAGCTCCTACAATGAGCAGTTCTTC. It specifies CASSLGLASSYNEQFF.